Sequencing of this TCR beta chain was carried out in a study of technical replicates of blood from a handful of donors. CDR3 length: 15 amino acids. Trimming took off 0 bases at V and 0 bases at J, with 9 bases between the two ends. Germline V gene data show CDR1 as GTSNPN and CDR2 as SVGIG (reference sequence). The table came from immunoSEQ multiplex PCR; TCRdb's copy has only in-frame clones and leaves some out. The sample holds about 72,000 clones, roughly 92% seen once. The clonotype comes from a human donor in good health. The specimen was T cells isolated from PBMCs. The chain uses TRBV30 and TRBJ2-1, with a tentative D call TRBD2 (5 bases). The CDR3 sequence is CAWSVPDFSYNEQFF. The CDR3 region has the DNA TGTGCCTGGAGTGTTCCGGACTTCTCCTACAATGAGCAGTTCTTC.